This TCR beta chain appears in the sequencing data of a study of T cells in Graves' hyperthyroidism and ophthalmopathy. With 7 bases clipped from V and 3 bases from J, the junction kept 8 bases outside the gene matches. CDR3 length equals 15 residues. Germline lookup yields CDR1 MNHNS and CDR2 SASEGT. It was RNA transcripts that yielded the amplified TCR beta CDR3 regions. An initial round of RT-PCR targeting the TCR CDR3 relied on the HTBI primer set. In TCRdb, the multiplex PCR reads were re-called with MiXCR into one record per CDR3 protein. The table includes approximately 510,000 distinct CDR3 sequences, under 25% detected once. This clonotype was counted ten times or more.

The clonotype was recovered from a man younger than 35 with Graves' hyperthyroidism. This chain joins TRBV6-1 and TRBJ2-2, with 7 bases identical to TRBD2. Sequencing used blood. CDR3 bases: TGTGCCAGCAACGAAGCGGGGCCTGACACCGGGGAGCTGTTTTTT. It codes for CASNEAGPDTGELFF.